This TCR beta chain derives from a study of cytomegalovirus exposure and HLA in healthy donors. The germline V gene has CDR1 KGHSH and CDR2 LQKENI. The CDR3 is made up of 17 amino acids. Trimming removed 3 bases from V and 3 bases from J; junction bases left unmatched: 8. The table came from immunoSEQ multiplex PCR; TCRdb's copy has only in-frame clones and leaves some out. Of about 160,000 clones listed, roughly 91% were seen once; the top ten hold around 10%. The chain has TRBV18 and TRBJ2-3, with 11 bases aligning to TRBD1. Sequencing was done on a sample of PBMCs. The sequence derives from a woman in her late teens or twenties in good health and CMV-seropositive. The CDR3 DNA sequence: TGTGCCAGCTCACCCCAATGGGGGACAGGGGGGACAGATACGCAGTATTTT. Amino acids: CASSPQWGTGGTDTQYF.